The clone carrying this TCR beta chain has just a few counts. Its target is unknown. TCRdb reprocessed the reads with MiXCR, giving one entry per CDR3 protein. The sample lists 200,000 to 300,000 distinct CDR3 sequences, roughly 6.5% occurring once. There are 12 residues in the CDR3. Germline CDR1 DFQATT, CDR2 SNEGSKA (reference sequence). Trimming left V 6 bases short and J 0 bases short, with 6 bases between. This record comes from a study of T cell repertoires in cytomegalovirus infection. Study as a whole: Public TCR beta signatures provided an indication of both CMV infection and a matching HLA type. General study results and limits: Cumulative frequency of public TCR beta families picked out carriers of CMV plus the relevant HLA. Ex vivo responses were dominated by HLA-C-restricted CMV-specific TCR beta clonotypes.

This rearrangement joins TRBV20-1 to TRBJ1-3; no reliable D call. Sample: PBMCs. The TCR was taken from a human donor in good health (CMV status not recorded). Some clones in this sample may be carry-over from other donors' samples. The CDR3 here is CSARSSGNTIYF. The CDR3 DNA sequence: TGCAGTGCGAGGAGCTCTGGAAACACCATATATTTT.